This T cell receptor (beta chain) was captured by sequencing in a study of CD8 T cells in Susac syndrome. 0.5 to 1 ug RNA was reverse transcribed with random hexamers. TCRdb passed the immunoSEQ multiplex PCR reads through MiXCR, listing each CDR3 protein once. Of 150,000 or so distinct CDR3 sequences in the sample, 94% were seen once. The V end lost 0 bases, the J end lost 5 bases, and 19 bases lay between the germline ends. CDR1 is DFQATT, CDR2 SNEGSKA, per germline (reference sequence). The CDR3 covers 16 residues. The gene calls are TRBV20-1 and TRBJ2-5; D unclear. Sequenced sample: CD8+ T cells from PBMCs. The TCR sequence derives from a human donor with multiple sclerosis. The CDR3 nucleotides read TGCAGTGCTAGAGATTATTTGGGAATCAATAAGGAGACCCAGTACTTC. This sequence encodes CSARDYLGINKETQYF.